In its sample, the clone carrying this T cell receptor beta chain was seen many times. This sample is part of a study of T-cell reconstitution after alpha-beta-depleted transplantation in children. Unique molecular identifiers were used in preparing the TCRbeta library. Each CDR3 protein gets one entry after TCRdb re-called the PCR reads with MiXCR. The sample yields roughly 220,000 distinct CDR3 sequences, roughly a tenth seen once. The CDR3 spans 13 residues. V was shortened by 5 bases and J by 6 bases, with 11 bases between the two germline ends. The receptor comes from a human donor who donated a stem cell graft to a child with SCID. The material sequenced was PBMCs from the stem cell graft donor, taken from the stem cell graft. The V and J genes are TRBV12-3 or TRBV12-4 and TRBJ1-5, with a possible D match to TRBD1 (6 bases). The CDR3 protein is CASSVTQGQPQHF. CDR3 sequence (DNA): TGTGCCAGCAGTGTCACACAGGGTCAGCCCCAGCATTTT.